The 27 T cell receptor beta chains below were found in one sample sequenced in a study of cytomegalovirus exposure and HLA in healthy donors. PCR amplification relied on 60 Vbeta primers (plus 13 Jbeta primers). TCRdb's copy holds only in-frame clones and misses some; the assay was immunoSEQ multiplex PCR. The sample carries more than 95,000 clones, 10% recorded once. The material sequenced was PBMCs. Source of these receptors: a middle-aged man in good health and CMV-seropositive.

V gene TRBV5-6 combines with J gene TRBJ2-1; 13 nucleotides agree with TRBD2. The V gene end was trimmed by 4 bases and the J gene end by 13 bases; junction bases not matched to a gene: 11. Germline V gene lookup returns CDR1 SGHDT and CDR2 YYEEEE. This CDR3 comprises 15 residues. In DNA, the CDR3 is TGTGCCAGCAGCACTAGGACTAGCGGGAGCCAGGGACAGTTCTTC. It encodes CASSTRTSGSQGQFF. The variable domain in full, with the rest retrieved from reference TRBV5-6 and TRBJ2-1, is DAGVTQSPTHLIKTRGQQVTLRCSPKSGHDTVSWYQQALGQGPQFIFQYYEEEERQRGNFPDRFSGHQFPNYSSELNVNALLLGDSALYLCASSTRTSGSQGQFFGPGTRLTVL.

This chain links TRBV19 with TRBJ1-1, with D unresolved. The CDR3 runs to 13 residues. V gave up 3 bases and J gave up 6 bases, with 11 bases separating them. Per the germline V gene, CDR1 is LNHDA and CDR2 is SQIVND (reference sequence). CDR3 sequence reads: CASSIRQVAEAFF. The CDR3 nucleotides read TGTGCCAGTAGTATCCGGCAGGTCGCTGAAGCTTTCTTT.

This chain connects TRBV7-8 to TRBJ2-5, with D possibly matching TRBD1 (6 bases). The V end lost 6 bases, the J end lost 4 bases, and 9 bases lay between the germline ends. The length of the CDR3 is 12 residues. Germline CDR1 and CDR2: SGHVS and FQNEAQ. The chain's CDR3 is CASRSGAETQYF. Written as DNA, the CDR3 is TGTGCCAGCAGATCAGGGGCAGAGACCCAGTACTTC.

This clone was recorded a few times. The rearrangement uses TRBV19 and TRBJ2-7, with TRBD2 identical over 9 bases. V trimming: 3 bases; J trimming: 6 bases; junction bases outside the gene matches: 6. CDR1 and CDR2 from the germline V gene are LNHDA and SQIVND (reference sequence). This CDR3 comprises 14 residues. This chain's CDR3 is CASSIAAGGVEQYF. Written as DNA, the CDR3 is TGTGCCAGTAGTATCGCGGCGGGAGGGGTCGAGCAGTACTTC.

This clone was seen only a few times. The CDR3 here is CASSRDNNRYQPQHF. The CDR3 DNA reads TGTGCCAGCAGTCGGGACAACAATAGGTATCAGCCCCAGCATTTT. The rearrangement joins TRBV6-5 to TRBJ1-5; TRBD1 might be the D (6 bases). The CDR3 is 15 residues long. Trimming took off 5 bases at V and 5 bases at J, with 16 bases between the two ends. Germline assignment: CDR1 MNHEY and CDR2 SVGAGI.

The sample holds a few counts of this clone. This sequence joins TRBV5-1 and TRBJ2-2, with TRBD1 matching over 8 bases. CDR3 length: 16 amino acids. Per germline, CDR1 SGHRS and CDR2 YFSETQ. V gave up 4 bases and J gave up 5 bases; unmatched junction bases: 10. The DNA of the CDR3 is TGCGCCAGCAGCCCCGGACAGGGTCGTAAAACCGGGGAGCTGTTTTTT. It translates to CASSPGQGRKTGELFF.

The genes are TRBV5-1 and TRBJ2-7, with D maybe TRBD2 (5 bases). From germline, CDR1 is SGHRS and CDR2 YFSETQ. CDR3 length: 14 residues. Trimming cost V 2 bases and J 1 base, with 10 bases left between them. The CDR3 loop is CASSFREGSYEQYF. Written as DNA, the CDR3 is TGCGCCAGCAGCTTCCGGGAAGGATCCTACGAGCAGTACTTC. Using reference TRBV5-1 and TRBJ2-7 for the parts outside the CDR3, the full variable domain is KAGVTQTPRYLIKTRGQQVTLSCSPISGHRSVSWYQQTPGQGLQFLFEYFSETQRNKGNFPGRFSGRQFSNSRSEMNVSTLELGDSALYLCASSFREGSYEQYFGPGTRLTVT.

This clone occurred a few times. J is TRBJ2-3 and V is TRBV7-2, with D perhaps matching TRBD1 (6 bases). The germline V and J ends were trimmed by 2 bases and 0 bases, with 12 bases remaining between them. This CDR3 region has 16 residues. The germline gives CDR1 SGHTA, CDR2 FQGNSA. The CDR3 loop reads CASSLSGTPSTDTQYF. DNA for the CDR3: TGTGCCAGCAGCTTAAGTGGGACACCTAGCACAGATACGCAGTATTTT.

Here the CDR3 reads CASSLGGTYDNEQFF. CDR3 sequence (DNA): TGTGCCAGCAGCTTAGGCGGGACCTATGACAATGAGCAGTTCTTC. V and J are TRBV5-4 and TRBJ2-1; D might be TRBD2 (6 bases). The CDR3 is 15 residues long. Trimming cost V 2 bases and J 5 bases, with 14 bases left between them. CDR1 is SGHNT and CDR2 is YYREEE in the germline V gene (reference sequence). Together with reference TRBV5-4 and TRBJ2-1, the CDR3 gives the full variable domain: ETGVTQSPTHLIKTRGQQVTLRCSSQSGHNTVSWYQQALGQGPQFIFQYYREEENGRGNFPPRFSGLQFPNYSSELNVNALELDDSALYLCASSLGGTYDNEQFFGPGTRLTVL.

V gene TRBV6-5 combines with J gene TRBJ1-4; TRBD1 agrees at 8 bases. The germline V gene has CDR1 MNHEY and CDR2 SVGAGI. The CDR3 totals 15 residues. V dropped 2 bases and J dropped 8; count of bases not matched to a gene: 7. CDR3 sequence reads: CASSYVVTGAEKLFF. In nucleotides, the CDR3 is TGTGCCAGCAGTTACGTTGTGACAGGGGCGGAAAAACTGTTTTTT.

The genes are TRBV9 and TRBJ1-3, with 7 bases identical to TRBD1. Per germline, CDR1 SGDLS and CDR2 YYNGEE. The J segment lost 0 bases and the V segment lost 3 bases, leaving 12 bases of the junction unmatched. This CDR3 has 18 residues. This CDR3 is CASSATMSGQSSGNTIYF. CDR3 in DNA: TGTGCCAGCAGCGCTACGATGTCGGGACAGAGCTCTGGAAACACCATATATTTT.

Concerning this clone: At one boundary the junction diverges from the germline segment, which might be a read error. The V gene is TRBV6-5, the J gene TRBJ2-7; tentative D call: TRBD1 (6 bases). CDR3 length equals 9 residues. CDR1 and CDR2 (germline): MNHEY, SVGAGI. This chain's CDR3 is CASSSDSNF. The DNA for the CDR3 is TGTGCCAGCAGTTCGGACAGTAACTTC.

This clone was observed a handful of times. The DNA of the CDR3 is TGTGCCAGCAGCCCGCTAGTTTACGAGCAGTACTTC. It encodes CASSPLVYEQYF. The chain is built from TRBV7-8 and TRBJ2-7; D ambiguous. CDR1 is SGHVS, CDR2 FQNEAQ, per germline. CDR3 length equals 12 residues. Between the trimmed V and J ends, which lost 5 bases and 4 bases, there was a span of 9 bases.

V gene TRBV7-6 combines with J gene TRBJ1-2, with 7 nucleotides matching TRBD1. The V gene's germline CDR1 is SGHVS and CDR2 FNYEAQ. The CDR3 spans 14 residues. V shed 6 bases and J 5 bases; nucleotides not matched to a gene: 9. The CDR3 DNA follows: TGTGCCAGCAGTCAAGATAGGGGGCTTTATGGCTACACCTTC. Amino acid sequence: CASSQDRGLYGYTF. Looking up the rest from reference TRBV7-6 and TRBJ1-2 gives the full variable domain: GAGVSQSPRYKVTKRGQDVALRCDPISGHVSLYWYRQALGQGPEFLTYFNYEAQQDKSGLPNDRFSAERPEGSISTLTIQRTEQRDSAMYRCASSQDRGLYGYTFGSGTRLTVV.

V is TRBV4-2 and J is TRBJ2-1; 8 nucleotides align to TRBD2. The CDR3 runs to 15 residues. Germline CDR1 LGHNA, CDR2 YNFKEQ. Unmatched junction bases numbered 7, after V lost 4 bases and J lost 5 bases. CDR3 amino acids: CASSRLAGPNNEQFF. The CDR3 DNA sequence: TGTGCCAGCAGCCGCCTAGCGGGCCCAAACAATGAGCAGTTCTTC.

In DNA, the CDR3 is TGTGCCAGCCAAGGGGCTAATATAGGAGCTTTCTTT. Protein: CASQGANIGAFF. The V and J genes are TRBV19 and TRBJ1-1; the D gene is possibly TRBD1 (5 bases). Germline lookup yields CDR1 LNHDA and CDR2 SQIVND (reference sequence). The V end lost 9 bases, the J end lost 10 bases, and 18 bases lay between the germline ends. There are 12 residues in the CDR3.

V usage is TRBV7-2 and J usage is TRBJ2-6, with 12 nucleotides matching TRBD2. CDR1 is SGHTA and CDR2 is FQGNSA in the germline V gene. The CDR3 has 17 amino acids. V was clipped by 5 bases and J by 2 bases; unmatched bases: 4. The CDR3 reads CASSGPSGRAGANVLTF. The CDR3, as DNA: TGTGCCAGCAGCGGGCCTAGCGGGAGGGCTGGGGCCAACGTCCTGACTTTC.

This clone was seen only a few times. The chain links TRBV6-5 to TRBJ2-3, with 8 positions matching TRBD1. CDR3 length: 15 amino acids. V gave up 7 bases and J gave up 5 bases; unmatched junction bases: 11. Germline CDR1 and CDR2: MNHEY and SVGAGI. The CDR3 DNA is TGTGCCAGCACCGAAGGGGACAGGATTCGAGATACGCAGTATTTT. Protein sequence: CASTEGDRIRDTQYF.

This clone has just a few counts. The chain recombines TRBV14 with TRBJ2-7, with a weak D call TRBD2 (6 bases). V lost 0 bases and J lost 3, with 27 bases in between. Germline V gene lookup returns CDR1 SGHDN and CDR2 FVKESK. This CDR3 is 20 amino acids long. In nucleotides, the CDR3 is TGTGCCAGCAGCCAAGATGGAGTTAGGGACTCTCCCATCCAATACTACGAGCAGTACTTC. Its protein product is CASSQDGVRDSPIQYYEQYF.

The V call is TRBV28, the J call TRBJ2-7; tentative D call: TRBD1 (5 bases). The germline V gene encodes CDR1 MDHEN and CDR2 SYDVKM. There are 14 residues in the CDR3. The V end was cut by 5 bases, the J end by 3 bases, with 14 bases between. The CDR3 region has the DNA TGTGCCAGCAGTCCCCAGGGTTTATACTACGAGCAGTACTTC. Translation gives CASSPQGLYYEQYF.

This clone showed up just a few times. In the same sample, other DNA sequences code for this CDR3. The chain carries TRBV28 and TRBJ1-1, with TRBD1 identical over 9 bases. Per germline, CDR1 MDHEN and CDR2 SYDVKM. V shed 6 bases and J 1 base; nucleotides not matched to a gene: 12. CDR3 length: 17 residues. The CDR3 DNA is TGTGCCAGCAGCCCCACCACCTGGACAGGGGCGAACACTGAAGCTTTCTTT. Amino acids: CASSPTTWTGANTEAFF. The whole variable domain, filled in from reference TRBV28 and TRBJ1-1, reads DVKVTQSSRYLVKRTGEKVFLECVQDMDHENMFWYRQDPGLGLRLIYFSYDVKMKEKGDIPEGYSVSREKKERFSLILESASTNQTSMYLCASSPTTWTGANTEAFFGQGTRLTVV.

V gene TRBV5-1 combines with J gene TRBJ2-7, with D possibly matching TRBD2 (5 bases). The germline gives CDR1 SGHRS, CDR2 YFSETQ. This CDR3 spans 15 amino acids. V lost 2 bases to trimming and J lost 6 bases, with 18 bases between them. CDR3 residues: CASSFRGDPSFEQYF. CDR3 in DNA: TGCGCCAGCAGCTTTCGGGGAGACCCTAGCTTCGAGCAGTACTTC.

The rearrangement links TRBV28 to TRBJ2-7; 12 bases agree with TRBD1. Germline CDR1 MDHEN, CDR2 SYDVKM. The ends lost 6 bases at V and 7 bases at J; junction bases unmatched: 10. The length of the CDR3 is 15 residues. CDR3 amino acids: CASRPGTGGSDEQYF. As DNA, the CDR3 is TGTGCCAGCAGACCCGGGACAGGGGGCTCGGATGAGCAGTACTTC.

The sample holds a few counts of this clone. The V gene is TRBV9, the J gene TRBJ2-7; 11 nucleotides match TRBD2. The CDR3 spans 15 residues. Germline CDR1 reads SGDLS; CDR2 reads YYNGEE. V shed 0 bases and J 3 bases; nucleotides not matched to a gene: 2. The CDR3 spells CASSVGTSGLYEQYF. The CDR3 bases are TGTGCCAGCAGCGTAGGGACTAGCGGGCTCTACGAGCAGTACTTC.

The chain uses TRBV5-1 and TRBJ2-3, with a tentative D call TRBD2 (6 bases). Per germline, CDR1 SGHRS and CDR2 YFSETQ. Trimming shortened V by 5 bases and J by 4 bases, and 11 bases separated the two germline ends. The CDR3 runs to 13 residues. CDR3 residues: CASRPEGPDTQYF. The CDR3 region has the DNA TGCGCCAGCAGACCGGAGGGTCCAGATACGCAGTATTTT.

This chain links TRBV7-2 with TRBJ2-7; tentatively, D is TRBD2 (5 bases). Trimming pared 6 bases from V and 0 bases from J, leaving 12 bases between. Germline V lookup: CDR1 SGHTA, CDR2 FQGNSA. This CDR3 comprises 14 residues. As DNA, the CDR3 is TGTGCCAGCAGACCCCAAGCGGCCTCCTACGAGCAGTACTTC. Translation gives CASRPQAASYEQYF.

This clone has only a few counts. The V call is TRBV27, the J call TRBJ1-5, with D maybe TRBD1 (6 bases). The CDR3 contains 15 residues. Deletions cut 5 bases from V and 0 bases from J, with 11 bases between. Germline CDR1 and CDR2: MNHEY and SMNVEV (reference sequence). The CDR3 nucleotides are TGTGCCAGCAGTCCCCGACAGGATAGCAATCAGCCCCAGCATTTT. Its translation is CASSPRQDSNQPQHF.